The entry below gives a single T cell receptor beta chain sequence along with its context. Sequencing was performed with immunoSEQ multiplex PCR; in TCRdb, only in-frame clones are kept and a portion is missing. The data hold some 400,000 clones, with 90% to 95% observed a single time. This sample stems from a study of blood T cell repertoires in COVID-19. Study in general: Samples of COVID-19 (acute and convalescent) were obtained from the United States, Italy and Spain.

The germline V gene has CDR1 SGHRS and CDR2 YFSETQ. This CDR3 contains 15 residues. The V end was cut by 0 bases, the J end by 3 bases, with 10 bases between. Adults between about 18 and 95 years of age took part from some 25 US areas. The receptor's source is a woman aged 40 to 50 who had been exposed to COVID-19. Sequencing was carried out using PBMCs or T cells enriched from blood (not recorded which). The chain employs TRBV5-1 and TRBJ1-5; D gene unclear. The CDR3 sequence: CASSLGSGTNQPQHF. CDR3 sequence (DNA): TGCGCCAGCAGCTTGGGGAGCGGTACCAATCAGCCCCAGCATTTT.